This entry describes one T cell receptor (beta chain). As to time point: blood 4 weeks post-SBRT, at nephrectomy. Treatment indicated: 15 Gy SBRT to primary tumor, nephrectomy 4 weeks later. These data originate in a study of radiation and T cells in renal cell carcinoma. Germline values: CDR1 SGHRS, CDR2 YFSETQ. This CDR3 has 20 amino acids. The V end was cut by 0 bases, the J end by 2 bases, with 25 bases between. Produced via immunoSEQ multiplex PCR; TCRdb's table is partial and in-frame only. The sample holds 40,000 to 45,000 clones, 82% seen once. The source material was blood, sampled from a patient whose treatment included radiotherapy and nephrectomy. The clonotype originates from a woman in her seventies with renal cell carcinoma. This sequence joins TRBV5-1 and TRBJ2-3; D not resolved. CDR3 nucleotides: TGCGCCAGCAGCTTGGCCGAAGGTCCTCACAGAAATTCTAACACAGATACGCAGTATTTT. Protein sequence: CASSLAEGPHRNSNTDTQYF.